This T cell receptor beta chain appears in the sequencing data of a study of T cell responses to AZD1222 COVID-19 vaccine. This CDR3 contains 15 residues. V shed 0 bases, J shed 4 bases, and the junction held 4 bases outside the gene matches. The germline gives CDR1 MRHNA, CDR2 SNTAGT. TCRdb's copy holds only in-frame clones and misses some; the assay was immunoSEQ multiplex PCR. The table records 24,000 or so clones, about nine tenths of them present only once. This clonotype was sampled from an adult who received the AZD1222 COVID-19 vaccine. The specimen was peripheral blood, collected 28 days after the second AZD1222 dose. The chain employs TRBV6-4 and TRBJ2-3; the match to TRBD1 covers 7 bases. CDR3 sequence reads: CASSDSGGSSDTQYF. DNA of the CDR3: TGTGCCAGCAGTGACTCAGGGGGCTCGTCAGATACGCAGTATTTT.